This paragraph covers one TCR beta chain sequence. Method: immunoSEQ multiplex PCR; TCRdb's copy keeps in-frame clones and lacks some. The sample consists of 110,000 or so clones, about 84% of them appearing once. The entry originates in a study of blood T cell repertoires in COVID-19. Study information: COVID-19 samples, acute and convalescent, were from the United States, Italy and Spain. In each case, the material was cDNA or gDNA derived from T cells, B-cell-depleted T cells, or PBMCs.

The germline CDR1 and CDR2 sequences are MNHNS and SASEGT. V lost 1 base and J 3 bases, leaving 6 bases between the germline ends. This CDR3 is built from 14 residues. The sequenced sample was peripheral blood. The chain uses TRBV6-1 and TRBJ1-4; maybe TRBD1 (6 bases). The sequence derives from a man aged 45-65 years with acute or convalescent COVID-19. CDR3: CASSEGTANEKLFF. As DNA, the CDR3 is TGTGCCAGCAGTGAAGGGACAGCTAATGAAAAACTGTTTTTT.